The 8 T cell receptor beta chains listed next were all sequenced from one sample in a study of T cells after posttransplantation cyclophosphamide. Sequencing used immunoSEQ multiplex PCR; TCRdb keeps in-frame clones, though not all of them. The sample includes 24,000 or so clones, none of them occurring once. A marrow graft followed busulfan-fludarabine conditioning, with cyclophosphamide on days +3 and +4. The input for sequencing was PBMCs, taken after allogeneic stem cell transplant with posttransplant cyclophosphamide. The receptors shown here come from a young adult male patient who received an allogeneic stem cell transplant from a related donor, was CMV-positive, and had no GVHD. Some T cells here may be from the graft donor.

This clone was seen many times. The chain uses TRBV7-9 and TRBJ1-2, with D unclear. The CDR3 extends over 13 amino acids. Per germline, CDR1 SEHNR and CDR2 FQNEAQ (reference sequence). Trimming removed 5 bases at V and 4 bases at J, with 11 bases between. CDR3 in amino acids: CASSLPGSYGYTF. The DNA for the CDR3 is TGTGCCAGCAGCCTACCGGGAAGCTATGGCTACACCTTC.

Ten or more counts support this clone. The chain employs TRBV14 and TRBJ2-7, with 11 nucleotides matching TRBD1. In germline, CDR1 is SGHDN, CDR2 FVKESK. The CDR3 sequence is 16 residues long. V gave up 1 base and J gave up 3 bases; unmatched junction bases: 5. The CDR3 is CASSQVPGQGVYEQYF. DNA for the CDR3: TGTGCCAGCAGCCAAGTACCGGGACAGGGGGTCTACGAGCAGTACTTC.

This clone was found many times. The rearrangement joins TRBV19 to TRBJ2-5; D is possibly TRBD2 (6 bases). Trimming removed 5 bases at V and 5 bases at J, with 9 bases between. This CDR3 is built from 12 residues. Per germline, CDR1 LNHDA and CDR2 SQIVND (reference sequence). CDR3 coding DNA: TGTGCCAGTAGTTATAGCGGCGAGACCCAGTACTTC. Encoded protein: CASSYSGETQYF.

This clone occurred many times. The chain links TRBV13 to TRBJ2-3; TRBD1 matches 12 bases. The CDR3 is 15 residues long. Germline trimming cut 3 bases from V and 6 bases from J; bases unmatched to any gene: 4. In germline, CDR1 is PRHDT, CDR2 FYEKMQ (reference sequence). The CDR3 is CASSLGQGATDTQYF. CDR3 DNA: TGTGCCAGCAGCTTGGGACAGGGGGCGACGGATACGCAGTATTTT.

CDR3 amino acids: CASSSQSGGAAYEQYF. DNA for the CDR3: TGTGCCAGCAGCTCCCAAAGCGGGGGTGCCGCCTACGAGCAGTACTTC. This chain connects TRBV7-9 to TRBJ2-5, with 8 bases fitting TRBD2. The DNA matches TRBJ2-7 better at its end, which makes the J call doubtful. Germline loops: CDR1 SEHNR, CDR2 FQNEAQ (reference sequence). The CDR3 consists of 16 residues.

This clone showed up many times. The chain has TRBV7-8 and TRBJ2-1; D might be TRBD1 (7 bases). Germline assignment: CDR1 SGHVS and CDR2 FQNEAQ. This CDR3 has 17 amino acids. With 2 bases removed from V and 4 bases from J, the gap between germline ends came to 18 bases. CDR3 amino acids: CASSLRGATGRYNEQFF. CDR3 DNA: TGTGCCAGCAGCTTAAGGGGGGCGACAGGGCGGTACAATGAGCAGTTCTTC.

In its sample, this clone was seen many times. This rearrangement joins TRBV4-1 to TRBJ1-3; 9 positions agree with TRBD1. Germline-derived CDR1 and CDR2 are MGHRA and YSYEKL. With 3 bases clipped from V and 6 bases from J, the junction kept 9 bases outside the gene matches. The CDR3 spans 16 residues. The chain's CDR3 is CASSHPWTGEENTIYF. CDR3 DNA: TGCGCCAGCAGCCATCCCTGGACAGGGGAGGAAAACACCATATATTTT.

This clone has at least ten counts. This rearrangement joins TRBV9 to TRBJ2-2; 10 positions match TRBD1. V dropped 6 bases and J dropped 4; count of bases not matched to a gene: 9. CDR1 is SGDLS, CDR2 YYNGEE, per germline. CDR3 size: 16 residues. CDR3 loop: CASNSRQGAVTGELFF. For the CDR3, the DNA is TGTGCCAGCAACTCTAGACAGGGGGCGGTCACCGGGGAGCTGTTTTTT.